These 32 T cell receptor beta chains originate from one sample sequenced in a study of T cell repertoires in cytomegalovirus infection. No cognate antigen is known for these TCRs. Via MiXCR, TCRdb re-called the reads, giving one row per CDR3 protein. The sample has under 90,000 distinct CDR3 sequences; approximately 43% are singletons. Sequenced here: CD8+ T cells from cultured PBMCs, sampled from culture after CMV antigen stimulation. The receptors originated from a human donor in good health (CMV status not recorded). Some clones in this sample may be carry-over from other donors' samples.

This clonotype was recorded only once. The J gene is TRBJ1-4, the V gene TRBV27; D perhaps matches TRBD1 (6 bases). Germline V gene sequence: CDR1 MNHEY, CDR2 SMNVEV (reference sequence). The CDR3 covers 14 residues. V shed 5 bases and J shed 4 bases, with 11 bases lying between them. The CDR3 sequence: CASSQGWGNEKLFF. DNA for the CDR3: TGTGCCAGCAGTCAGGGGTGGGGTAATGAAAAACTGTTTTTT. Full variable domain (missing parts from reference TRBV27 and TRBJ1-4): EAQVTQNPRYLITVTGKKLTVTCSQNMNHEYMSWYRQDPGLGLRQIYYSMNVEVTDKGDVPEGYKVSRKEKRNFPLILESPSPNQTSLYFCASSQGWGNEKLFFGSGTQLSVL.

In this sample, this clonotype turned up a few times. The chain recombines TRBV11-2 with TRBJ2-7, with 9 bases aligning to TRBD1. This CDR3 spans 14 amino acids. Germline V gene lookup returns CDR1 SGHAT and CDR2 FQNNGV. V gave up 8 bases and J gave up 5 bases; unmatched junction bases: 10. CDR3 nucleotide sequence: TGTGCCAGCTTCCCCGGGACAGGGTTCCACGAGCAGTACTTC. The encoded protein is CASFPGTGFHEQYF.

This clonotype was counted ten times or more. V gene TRBV11-2 combines with J gene TRBJ2-7, with 9 bases identical to TRBD1. V shed 1 base and J 2 bases; nucleotides not matched to a gene: 0. CDR1 is SGHAT, CDR2 FQNNGV, per germline. There are 14 residues in the CDR3. The CDR3 region has the DNA TGTGCCAGCAGCTTAGGACAGGGGGCCTACGAGCAGTACTTC. Protein product: CASSLGQGAYEQYF.

The CDR3 DNA is TGTGCCAGCGACGTTCGGGGGAACACTGAAGCTTTCTTT. Its protein is CASDVRGNTEAFF. The chain carries TRBV6-5 and TRBJ1-1; no clear D gene. V gave up 8 bases and J gave up 1 base, with 11 bases separating them. Germline V gene sequence: CDR1 MNHEY, CDR2 SVGAGI. This CDR3 region has 13 residues.

This clonotype turned up a few times. The V call is TRBV7-3, the J call TRBJ2-1; 9 nucleotides agree with TRBD1. CDR1 SGHTA and CDR2 FQGTGA come from the germline V gene. With V trimmed by 4 bases and J by 15 bases, 7 bases remained unmatched. This CDR3 has 12 residues. The CDR3 DNA reads TGTGCCAGCAGCTCCGGACAGGGGCCCCGGTTCTTC. Translating gives CASSSGQGPRFF.

This chain links TRBV20-1 with TRBJ1-6, with D perhaps matching TRBD1 (6 bases). Germline V gene sequence: CDR1 DFQATT, CDR2 SNEGSKA (reference sequence). The CDR3 runs 15 residues. With 3 bases removed from V and 5 bases from J, the gap between germline ends came to 14 bases. In DNA form, the CDR3 reads TGCAGTGCTAGGGCCGGGACAAGCAATAATTCACCCCTCCACTTT. It encodes CSARAGTSNNSPLHF.

The V call is TRBV6-5, the J call TRBJ1-4, with no clear D. CDR1 and CDR2 (germline): MNHEY, SVGAGI. Trimming removed 6 bases at V and 0 bases at J, with 14 bases between. The CDR3 consists of 16 residues. The CDR3 region has the DNA TGTGCCAGCAGCCAAGCCTTGAGGACAACTAATGAAAAACTGTTTTTT. Amino acids: CASSQALRTTNEKLFF.

The chain combines TRBV7-2 with TRBJ1-2; maybe TRBD1 (5 bases). The CDR3 contains 14 residues. The V and J ends lost 1 base and 8 bases respectively, with 14 bases between them. From germline, CDR1 is SGHTA and CDR2 FQGNSA. Here the CDR3 reads CASSLDLGVGGYTF. The CDR3 bases are TGTGCCAGCAGCTTAGATTTAGGGGTTGGAGGCTACACCTTC.

About this clonotype itself: Because it lacks the conserved phenylalanine or tryptophan at the end, this CDR3 is likely a read error. It is unclear where the CDR3 begins or ends on the DNA, so no DNA is shown, and the CDR3 is as TCRdb lists it. This chain joins TRBV10-3 and TRBJ1-1; TRBD1, as called in the table, went unchecked against the DNA. Both ends counted, the CDR3 spans 15 residues. CDR1 and CDR2 (germline): ENHRY, SYGVKD. The CDR3 loop is CAISGFGQGDTVDFL.

This clonotype has just a few counts. V and J are TRBV27 and TRBJ2-1; D possibly corresponds to TRBD2 (6 bases). Germline V gene data show CDR1 as MNHEY and CDR2 as SMNVEV (reference sequence). Trimming cost V 4 bases and J 8 bases, with 15 bases left between them. The CDR3 is 14 residues long. The chain's CDR3 is CASSWGTEGDEQFF. The CDR3 DNA is TGTGCCAGCAGTTGGGGGACGGAGGGCGATGAGCAGTTCTTC.

The rearrangement links TRBV11-2 to TRBJ2-1; D remains unclear. The V and J ends lost 3 bases and 3 bases respectively, with 6 bases between them. The CDR3 totals 13 residues. Germline V lookup: CDR1 SGHAT, CDR2 FQNNGV. The CDR3, as DNA: TGTGCCAGCAGCTTCTCGGGCTACAATGAGCAGTTCTTC. This codes for CASSFSGYNEQFF.

This sequence joins TRBV7-8 and TRBJ2-1; a weak D match, TRBD1 (5 bases). V gave up 6 bases and J gave up 6 bases, with 9 bases separating them. The CDR3 extends over 12 amino acids. Germline-derived CDR1 and CDR2 are SGHVS and FQNEAQ. This chain's CDR3 is CASSHDSNEQFF. The CDR3 region has the DNA TGTGCCAGCAGTCATGACAGCAATGAGCAGTTCTTC.

V and J are TRBV18 and TRBJ2-7; D uncertain. Trimming left V 0 bases short and J 1 base short, with 1 base between. The CDR3 covers 12 residues. Germline V lookup: CDR1 KGHSH, CDR2 LQKENI. For the CDR3, the DNA is TGTGCCAGCTCACCACCATCCTACGAGCAGTACTTC. Translation: CASSPPSYEQYF. Together with reference TRBV18 and TRBJ2-7, the CDR3 gives the full variable domain: NAGVMQNPRHLVRRRGQEARLRCSPMKGHSHVYWYRQLPEEGLKFMVYLQKENIIDESGMPKERFSAEFPKEGPSILRIQQVVRGDSAAYFCASSPPSYEQYFGPGTRLTVT.

This clonotype has a handful of counts. The genes are TRBV27 and TRBJ2-3; D assignment may be TRBD1 or TRBD2 (5 bases each). Germline V gene lookup returns CDR1 MNHEY and CDR2 SMNVEV (reference sequence). V was pared by 7 bases and J by 2 bases, with 10 bases between. There are 13 residues in the CDR3. The CDR3 protein is CASTMGVTDTQYF. The CDR3 DNA is TGTGCCAGCACAATGGGGGTCACAGATACGCAGTATTTT.

The chain carries TRBV11-2 and TRBJ2-1; D ambiguous. The CDR3 loop spans 13 amino acids. Looked up from germline, CDR1 is SGHAT and CDR2 is FQNNGV. Trimming left V 3 bases short and J 7 bases short, with 10 bases between. The CDR3 DNA is TGTGCCAGCAGCTTTGAGAGACGGAATGAGCAGTTCTTC. This codes for CASSFERRNEQFF.

The chain uses TRBV20-1 and TRBJ2-7, with 7 bases identical to TRBD2. CDR1 and CDR2 (germline): DFQATT, SNEGSKA (reference sequence). The CDR3 length is 13 residues. With 1 base clipped from V and 6 bases from J, the junction kept 6 bases outside the gene matches. The CDR3 loop reads CSARVGGEREQYF. As DNA, the CDR3 is TGCAGTGCTAGAGTGGGGGGGGAGCGCGAGCAGTACTTC.

V usage is TRBV7-2 and J usage is TRBJ2-1; 8 bases agree with TRBD2. CDR1 SGHTA and CDR2 FQGNSA come from the germline V gene. Trimming cost V 6 bases and J 2 bases; bases outside gene matches: 6. This CDR3 has 15 amino acids. CDR3 sequence: CASRSGGLTYNEQFF. The CDR3 DNA follows: TGTGCCAGCAGGAGCGGGGGCCTCACCTACAATGAGCAGTTCTTC.

In DNA, the CDR3 is TGTGCCAGCACCCAGGGGGGAATGAACACTGAAGCTTTCTTT. This sequence encodes CASTQGGMNTEAFF. The chain joins TRBV9 to TRBJ1-1, with 7 bases identical to TRBD1. This CDR3 spans 14 amino acids. The germline V gene has CDR1 SGDLS and CDR2 YYNGEE. The V segment lost 6 bases and the J segment 0 bases; nucleotides outside the gene matches: 5.

This clonotype was seen a few times. CDR3 amino acids: CASSLAEAGELFF. In DNA, the CDR3 is TGTGCCAGCAGCTTAGCGGAGGCCGGGGAGCTGTTTTTT. The chain uses TRBV7-8 and TRBJ2-2; TRBD2 is a possible D gene (5 bases). Germline V gene data show CDR1 as SGHVS and CDR2 as FQNEAQ. The length of the CDR3 is 13 residues. V was trimmed by 0 bases and J by 6 bases, leaving 5 bases between them.

This clonotype has a handful of counts. The chain links TRBV12-3 or TRBV12-4 to TRBJ1-2; 9 positions agree with TRBD1. J was trimmed by 7 bases and V by 7 bases; bases with no gene match: 10. The CDR3 sequence is 14 residues long. CDR3 region: CASTTTTGGPGYTF. CDR3 sequence (DNA): TGTGCCAGCACCACGACAACAGGGGGCCCTGGCTACACCTTC.

This clonotype was counted only a few times. V is TRBV7-2 and J is TRBJ2-7; no firm D call. CDR1 SGHTA and CDR2 FQGNSA come from the germline V gene. The CDR3 has 13 residues. Trimming pared 3 bases from V and 5 bases from J, leaving 11 bases between. The CDR3 protein is CASSFSNGNEQYF. The CDR3 nucleotides read TGTGCCAGCAGCTTTAGCAATGGGAACGAGCAGTACTTC.

This sequence joins TRBV11-2 and TRBJ2-1; perhaps TRBD1 as D (5 bases). Germline V lookup: CDR1 SGHAT, CDR2 FQNNGV. The CDR3 contains 14 residues. V dropped 3 bases and J dropped 8 bases, with 14 bases sitting between them. The CDR3, as DNA: TGTGCCAGCAGCTTCGCCTCGACAGCAGATGAGCAGTTCTTC. Its protein product is CASSFASTADEQFF.

This chain uses TRBV11-3 with TRBJ1-5, with D unresolved. Trimming removed 8 bases at V and 0 bases at J, with 20 bases between. Per the germline V gene, CDR1 is SGHNT and CDR2 is YENEEA. The CDR3 has 17 amino acids. Here the CDR3 DNA reads TGTGCCAGCCTCGGAAGGGAGCATACCCATAGCAATCAGCCCCAGCATTTT. It yields the protein CASLGREHTHSNQPQHF. Using reference TRBV11-3 and TRBJ1-5 for the parts outside the CDR3, the full variable domain is EAGVVQSPRYKIIEKKQPVAFWCNPISGHNTLYWYLQNLGQGPELLIRYENEEAVDDSQLPKDRFSAERLKGVDSTLKIQPAELGDSAVYLCASLGREHTHSNQPQHFGDGTRLSIL.

The chain carries TRBV20-1 and TRBJ2-1, with 9 bases aligning to TRBD2. After removal of 2 bases from V and 0 bases from J, the junction contained 5 bases not matched to a gene. The CDR3 is 16 residues long. Looked up from germline, CDR1 is DFQATT and CDR2 is SNEGSKA (reference sequence). CDR3 sequence reads: CSARSDSGSSYNEQFF. The CDR3, as DNA: TGCAGTGCTAGATCCGATAGCGGGAGCTCCTACAATGAGCAGTTCTTC.

This chain uses TRBV5-1 with TRBJ1-1; the match to TRBD1 covers 7 bases. V trimming: 3 bases; J trimming: 0 bases; junction bases outside the gene matches: 2. Germline CDR1 and CDR2: SGHRS and YFSETQ. This CDR3 is built from 14 residues. CDR3 region: CASSSTGLNTEAFF. In DNA form, the CDR3 reads TGCGCCAGCAGCTCGACAGGGTTGAACACTGAAGCTTTCTTT.

This clonotype was observed a handful of times. This rearrangement joins TRBV2 to TRBJ2-3; D perhaps matches TRBD2 (6 bases). Germline loops: CDR1 SNHLY, CDR2 FYNNEI. The CDR3 loop spans 15 amino acids. Trimming shortened V by 4 bases and J by 0 bases, and 11 bases separated the two germline ends. CDR3 DNA sequence: TGTGCCAGCAGTGGCGGGACGGCTAGCACAGATACGCAGTATTTT. Translated: CASSGGTASTDTQYF. The full variable domain, in which reference TRBV2 and TRBJ2-3 provide the parts outside the CDR3, is EPEVTQTPSHQVTQMGQEVILRCVPISNHLYFYWYRQILGQKVEFLVSFYNNEISEKSEIFDDQFSVERPDGSNFTLKIRSTKLEDSAMYFCASSGGTASTDTQYFGPGTRLTVL.

Only a few counts were recorded for this clonotype. The chain couples TRBV7-9 to TRBJ1-2; D not certain. The CDR3 runs to 13 residues. Trimming pared 8 bases from V and 4 bases from J, leaving 14 bases between. Germline values: CDR1 SEHNR, CDR2 FQNEAQ (reference sequence). The CDR3 DNA reads TGTGCCAGCGACTCCGGAAATTTCTATGGCTACACCTTC. Residues: CASDSGNFYGYTF.

This clonotype was counted between two and nine times. V and J are TRBV7-9 and TRBJ2-3; D is unresolved. V gave up 5 bases and J gave up 3 bases, with 12 bases separating them. Germline CDR1 reads SEHNR; CDR2 reads FQNEAQ (reference sequence). The length of the CDR3 is 14 residues. The CDR3 DNA follows: TGTGCCAGCAGCCCGGAGCAAAAGACAGATACGCAGTATTTT. Protein product: CASSPEQKTDTQYF.

This clonotype was found once. The chain couples TRBV20-1 to TRBJ1-2; D not resolved. The germline gives CDR1 DFQATT, CDR2 SNEGSKA (reference sequence). The CDR3 totals 10 residues. Trimming took 4 bases from V and 2 from J, leaving 2 bases between them. The CDR3 DNA reads TGCAGTGCTATCAACTATGGCTACACCTTC. This sequence encodes CSAINYGYTF.

The sample holds one count of this clonotype. The chain links TRBV4-2 to TRBJ2-7; 7 bases match TRBD1. Germline-derived CDR1 and CDR2 are LGHNA and YNFKEQ. The CDR3 has 15 residues. V shed 1 base, J shed 3 bases, and the junction held 6 bases outside the gene matches. The CDR3 region is CASSQAATGDYEQYF. CDR3 DNA sequence: TGTGCCAGCAGCCAAGCTGCTACAGGGGACTACGAGCAGTACTTC.

This clonotype was observed a handful of times. The genes are TRBV7-9 and TRBJ2-7; D is possibly TRBD1 (5 bases). Germline V gene lookup returns CDR1 SEHNR and CDR2 FQNEAQ (reference sequence). V lost 1 base to trimming and J lost 3 bases, with 19 bases between them. The CDR3 spans 17 residues. This CDR3 is CASSLEPSETAHYEQYF. CDR3 coding DNA: TGTGCCAGCAGCTTAGAGCCCTCAGAGACAGCACACTACGAGCAGTACTTC.

The V and J genes are TRBV19 and TRBJ2-5; TRBD1 might be the D (5 bases). Germline-derived CDR1 and CDR2 are LNHDA and SQIVND (reference sequence). The CDR3 runs 14 residues. The V gene lost 4 bases and the J gene lost 4 bases, with 13 bases spanning the gap. The CDR3 loop reads CASSSLGRAETQYF. CDR3 coding DNA: TGTGCCAGTAGTAGCCTGGGCAGGGCAGAGACCCAGTACTTC.